A selection of T cell receptor beta chains follows, all from one sample in a study of beta chain features in type 1 diabetes. Clones were sequenced by immunoSEQ multiplex PCR, and TCRdb holds only the in-frame ones, with some missing. The repertoire consists of 330,000 or so clones, with 10% to 15% occurring once and the leading ten covering approximately 0.011%. Sequencing was done on a sample of naive CD4+ T cells from blood. The receptors originated from a woman aged 18-29 years with type 1 diabetes. The conserved cysteine and the conserved F or W are not part of the CDR3 here. The order of the fields is J gene, V gene, CDR3 protein.

j_call: TRBJ1-5; v_call: TRBV18; cdr3_aa: ASSPPLTYRGQRPQH
j_call: TRBJ1-5; v_call: TRBV6-5; cdr3_aa: ASSSQTGQPQH
j_call: TRBJ1-1; v_call: TRBV30; cdr3_aa: AWSRGGNTEAF
j_call: TRBJ1-1; v_call: TRBV14; cdr3_aa: ASSHRGSTEAF
j_call: TRBJ2-1; v_call: TRBV6-4; cdr3_aa: ASSVGGTLYEQF
j_call: TRBJ1-6; v_call: TRBV15; cdr3_aa: ATSRDWTEPILAPLH
j_call: TRBJ2-7; v_call: TRBV6-5; cdr3_aa: ASGQVSSYEQY
j_call: TRBJ2-3; v_call: TRBV25-1; cdr3_aa: ASSAADTQY
j_call: TRBJ2-1; v_call: TRBV14; cdr3_aa: ASSQTGGTYKYNEQF
j_call: TRBJ2-7; v_call: TRBV28; cdr3_aa: ASSQLSYEQY
j_call: TRBJ2-7; v_call: TRBV10-3; cdr3_aa: AIGGGPYEQY
j_call: TRBJ2-3; v_call: TRBV4-1; cdr3_aa: ASSQESGGPGDTQY
j_call: TRBJ2-3; v_call: TRBV9; cdr3_aa: ASSGGTSGGWADTQY
j_call: TRBJ1-1; v_call: TRBV15; cdr3_aa: ATSRDPSGTGGRNTEAF
j_call: TRBJ1-1; v_call: TRBV25-1; cdr3_aa: ASTPTGLTEAF
j_call: TRBJ1-5; v_call: TRBV30; cdr3_aa: AWQTGGGQPQH
j_call: TRBJ2-1; v_call: TRBV7-9; cdr3_aa: ASSLRGRANNEQF
j_call: TRBJ2-1; v_call: TRBV9; cdr3_aa: ASSVDQQGRTYNEQF
j_call: TRBJ2-1; v_call: TRBV5-1; cdr3_aa: ASSVTGTTYNEQF
j_call: TRBJ2-1; v_call: TRBV15; cdr3_aa: ATSRDLGLAGGLAYNEQF
j_call: TRBJ1-4; v_call: TRBV28; cdr3_aa: ASSSPGGASEKLF
j_call: TRBJ1-2; v_call: TRBV4-1; cdr3_aa: ASSRPGQGAGGGYT
j_call: TRBJ1-5; v_call: TRBV25-1; cdr3_aa: ASSPTRSNQPQH
j_call: TRBJ2-1; v_call: TRBV6-5; cdr3_aa: ASTSAGGYNEQF
j_call: TRBJ2-5; v_call: TRBV4-2; cdr3_aa: ASTKNSGFLQETQY
j_call: TRBJ1-2; v_call: TRBV9; cdr3_aa: ASSVEQGNYGYT
j_call: TRBJ2-5; v_call: TRBV30; cdr3_aa: AWSSPSGRAGETQY
j_call: TRBJ2-7; v_call: TRBV11-2; cdr3_aa: ASEQSYEQY
j_call: TRBJ2-5; v_call: TRBV29-1; cdr3_aa: SVSTGAGETQY
j_call: TRBJ1-2; v_call: TRBV6-5; cdr3_aa: ASRTTSSGYT
j_call: TRBJ2-7; v_call: TRBV5-1; cdr3_aa: ASSLTGTLSYEQY
j_call: TRBJ2-4; v_call: TRBV11-3; cdr3_aa: ASSPVKVEAKNIQY
j_call: TRBJ1-5; v_call: TRBV29-1; cdr3_aa: SVSRGSRQPQH
j_call: TRBJ1-5; v_call: TRBV4-1; cdr3_aa: ASSQEAGFQPQH
j_call: TRBJ1-1; v_call: TRBV19; cdr3_aa: ATVREGRTEAF
j_call: TRBJ2-7; v_call: TRBV27; cdr3_aa: ASSFTGGSYEQY
j_call: TRBJ2-7; v_call: TRBV28; cdr3_aa: ATRTGGSYEQY
j_call: TRBJ2-1; v_call: TRBV11-2; cdr3_aa: ASSLLGVEYNEQF
j_call: TRBJ2-3; v_call: TRBV7-7; cdr3_aa: ASSPGLAGPDTQY
j_call: TRBJ2-1; v_call: TRBV7-9; cdr3_aa: ASSLLGLSYNEQF
j_call: TRBJ2-7; v_call: TRBV15; cdr3_aa: ATSSDRLAYEQY
j_call: TRBJ1-4; v_call: TRBV29-1; cdr3_aa: SVLPGQGAEEKLF
j_call: TRBJ1-2; v_call: TRBV7-2; cdr3_aa: ASSLIATGFGYGYT
j_call: TRBJ2-1; v_call: TRBV5-1; cdr3_aa: ASSSLAGDEQF
j_call: TRBJ1-2; v_call: TRBV5-4; cdr3_aa: ASSLEAGPGVT
j_call: TRBJ2-2; v_call: TRBV9; cdr3_aa: ASSATGAGELF
j_call: TRBJ1-1; v_call: TRBV7-9; cdr3_aa: ASSLDRGPEAF
j_call: TRBJ2-7; v_call: TRBV4-3; cdr3_aa: ASSQAGQGAYEQY
j_call: TRBJ1-3; v_call: TRBV5-1; cdr3_aa: ASSLETGSGNTIY
j_call: TRBJ1-2; v_call: TRBV30; cdr3_aa: AWRAGSGYGYT
j_call: TRBJ1-1; v_call: TRBV30; cdr3_aa: AWSARVTAF
j_call: TRBJ2-2; v_call: TRBV5-6; cdr3_aa: ASKEAGQDGELF
j_call: TRBJ2-4; v_call: TRBV28; cdr3_aa: ASSLQSPNKNIQY
j_call: TRBJ2-7; v_call: TRBV9; cdr3_aa: ASSATEGVGEQY
j_call: TRBJ2-7; v_call: TRBV18; cdr3_aa: ASSPPGANYEQY
j_call: TRBJ1-6; v_call: TRBV4-1; cdr3_aa: ASSQGQGFNSPLH
j_call: TRBJ2-3; v_call: TRBV27; cdr3_aa: ASSLSRVVDTQY
j_call: TRBJ1-5; v_call: TRBV7-9; cdr3_aa: ASSPDPSAGGPQH
j_call: TRBJ2-1; v_call: TRBV18; cdr3_aa: ASSQGQGTYNEQF